The source of this T cell receptor (beta chain) is a study of preoperative IRX-2 immunotherapy in early breast cancer. The treatment here: preoperative locoregional IRX-2 cytokine immunotherapy. This phase Ib study tested locoregional IRX-2 cytokine immunotherapy given before surgery. The table came from immunoSEQ multiplex PCR; TCRdb's copy has only in-frame clones and leaves some out. The sample shows about 23,000 clones, around 89% of them seen only once. The clonotype comes from a human donor with breast cancer. Material: tumor tissue, obtained after IRX-2 immunotherapy.

The CDR3 protein is CASSQVLAEGDTQYF. CDR3 sequence (DNA): TGCGCCAGCAGCCAAGTCCTAGCGGAGGGGGATACGCAGTATTTT. This sequence joins TRBV4-1 and TRBJ2-3; 7 bases fit TRBD2. Trimming took 1 base from V and 6 from J; bases not matched to a gene: 7. Germline lookup yields CDR1 MGHRA and CDR2 YSYEKL. This CDR3 has 15 residues.